This T cell receptor (beta chain) was documented in a study of vaccination and CD4 T cells after COVID-19. Study in general: Six males and four females, two of them Hispanic, were enrolled as convalescents. The BNT162b2 or mRNA-1273 vaccine was given to participants in two doses.

The CDR3 sequence is 16 residues long. Germline lookup yields CDR1 LNHDA and CDR2 SQIVND (reference sequence). With V trimmed by 3 bases and J by 4 bases, 10 bases remained unmatched. Cultured CD4+ T cell DNA was sequenced using the Oncomine TCR Beta short-read assay. From the PCR reads, TCRdb called clonotypes with MiXCR, one entry per CDR3 protein. The sample has approximately 18,000 distinct CDR3 sequences; around 60% are singletons. This clonotype has a single count. As yet, its antigen is unknown. Treatment defined: approximately nine-day PBMC culture with coronavirus spike peptide pools or control peptides (ViraFEST assay). On days 3 and 7, half the medium was swapped for fresh IL-2-containing medium.

The sample comprised CD4+ T cells from blood, cultured in vitro. V usage is TRBV19 and J usage is TRBJ2-5, with 8 bases that match TRBD1. The receptor was isolated from a human donor who had recovered from COVID-19. CDR3 nucleotides: TGTGCCAGTAGTATCAGGCCAGGGGGCTTGGGAGAGACCCAGTACTTC. Its translation: CASSIRPGGLGETQYF.